This TCR beta chain was sequenced for a study of shared clonotypes between healthy human individuals. Using immunoSEQ multiplex PCR, the repertoire was profiled, and TCRdb retains in-frame clones only, with some absent. The sample has hundreds of thousands of clones, around 95% seen once. CDR3 length equals 15 residues. The V end was cut by 0 bases, the J end by 1 base, with 13 bases between. Germline-derived CDR1 and CDR2 are SQVTM and ANQGSEA. The naive CD8 fraction comprised CD45RO-negative cells positively selected for CCR7 and excluded terminally differentiated effector memory CD45RA+ cells. This TCR derives from a woman younger than 45 in good health. Sequencing used naive CD8+ T cells sorted from blood. This chain links TRBV29-1 with TRBJ2-7, with a possible D match to TRBD2 (5 bases). The CDR3 is CSVEDPAGKSYEQYF. CDR3 DNA sequence: TGCAGCGTTGAAGATCCGGCCGGGAAATCCTACGAGCAGTACTTC.